This T cell receptor beta chain was sequenced for a study of blood T cell repertoires in COVID-19. Background on the study: PBMCs, B-cell-depleted T cells, or T cells were the source of the cDNA or gDNA that made up the material.

Trimming left V 0 bases short and J 1 base short, with 9 bases between. The CDR3 is 15 residues long. Germline lookup yields CDR1 KGHSH and CDR2 LQKENI. Authors' analysis steps: Estimation of nucleated cell counts was performed using reference gene primer amplification. Assay: immunoSEQ multiplex PCR; the TCRdb copy retains only in-frame clones and omits some. D and trimming were read from the DNA, whereas the V and J calls and clone size are those reported in that table. The data contain some 97,000 clones, about 90% of them singletons. The rearrangement joins TRBV18 to TRBJ1-1; D gene unclear. This TCR derives from a man aged 25 to 40 in a cohort sampled during active COVID-19. Input material: peripheral blood. The CDR3 sequence is CASSPPAQRNTEAFF. As DNA, the CDR3 is TGTGCCAGCTCACCACCGGCCCAGCGGAACACTGAAGCTTTCTTT.